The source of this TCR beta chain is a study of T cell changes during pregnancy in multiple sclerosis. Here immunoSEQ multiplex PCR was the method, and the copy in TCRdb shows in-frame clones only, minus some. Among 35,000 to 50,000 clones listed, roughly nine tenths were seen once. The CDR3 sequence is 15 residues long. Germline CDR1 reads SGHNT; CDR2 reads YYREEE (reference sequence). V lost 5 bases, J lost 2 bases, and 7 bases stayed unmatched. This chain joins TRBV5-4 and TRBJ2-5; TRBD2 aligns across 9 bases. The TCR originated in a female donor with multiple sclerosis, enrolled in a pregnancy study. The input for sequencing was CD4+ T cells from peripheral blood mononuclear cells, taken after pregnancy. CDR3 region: CASSTASGEQETQYF. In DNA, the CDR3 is TGTGCCAGCAGTACGGCTAGCGGGGAGCAAGAGACCCAGTACTTC.